This record covers a single T cell receptor beta chain. Per the germline V gene, CDR1 is SGHNT and CDR2 is YYREEE (reference sequence). V was cut by 4 bases and J by 5 bases, with 18 bases left in between. CDR3 length: 15 amino acids. The data belong to a study of shared T cell receptors in the human thymus. Generated by immunoSEQ multiplex PCR, the TCRdb table keeps only in-frame clones and is missing some. Here the sample spans 640,000 or so clones, over 75% being singletons. This sample also appeared in a second study, on human thymus T cells. From that report: Healthy Finnish infants undergoing corrective surgery for congenital heart defects were used as donors. Resections from corrective heart surgery provided thymus tissue. Apparent skewing of V and J gene usage characterized both thymic and blood repertoires. Related reports documented highly overlapping thymic repertoires among unrelated individuals.

The gene calls are TRBV5-4 and TRBJ2-5, with D possibly matching TRBD2 (6 bases). The sequencing input was thymocytes. This TCR came from a boy younger than two with a congenital heart defect. The CDR3 is CASSLPSARRETQYF. The CDR3 coding sequence is TGTGCCAGCAGCCTTCCTAGCGCCAGAAGGGAGACCCAGTACTTC. Full variable domain (outside the CDR3, taken from reference TRBV5-4 and TRBJ2-5): ETGVTQSPTHLIKTRGQQVTLRCSSQSGHNTVSWYQQALGQGPQFIFQYYREEENGRGNFPPRFSGLQFPNYSSELNVNALELDDSALYLCASSLPSARRETQYFGPGTRLLVL.